A single sample gave rise to the 3 T cell receptor beta chains below, sequenced in a study of T cells after yellow fever vaccination (dated by TCRdb to between 2018 and 2021). The receptor library was made with 5' RACE. The instrument was an Illumina HiSeq 2500. The public reads were quality trimmed at Q25 with fastp and then assembled into clones with MiXCR by TCRdb, keeping productive beta chains. One record per CDR3 amino acid sequence lists the most common genes and DNA. The sample includes some 250,000 distinct CDR3 sequences, with roughly 7.2% observed a single time. The ten largest clones add up to approximately 0.85% of the sample. What the treatment or condition label conveys for this sample: live attenuated yellow fever vaccine strain. The sample consisted of CD4+ T cells sorted from PBMCs, taken 15 days after the yellow fever booster vaccination. These receptors originate from a man in his thirties or forties who received the YFV17D yellow fever vaccine.

This clonotype appeared many times. The rearrangement uses TRBV10-3 and TRBJ2-1, with 9 bases fitting TRBD2. There are 13 residues in the CDR3. In germline, CDR1 is ENHRY, CDR2 SYGVKD. V gave up 7 bases and J gave up 8 bases; unmatched junction bases: 6. The CDR3 here is CAITRTSVHEQFF. Written as DNA, the CDR3 is TGTGCCATCACCCGGACTAGCGTCCATGAGCAGTTCTTC.

The chain joins TRBV25-1 to TRBJ2-2, with 15 bases matching TRBD2. CDR1 and CDR2 (germline): MGHDK, SYGVNS. V gave up 10 bases and J gave up 0 bases; unmatched junction bases: 3. CDR3 length: 16 residues. CDR3 sequence (DNA): TGTGCCACGGGACTAGCGGGAGGCGCGAACACCGGGGAGCTGTTTTTT. Protein product: CATGLAGGANTGELFF.

In its sample, this clonotype was seen many times. The genes are TRBV28 and TRBJ2-3; TRBD2 aligns across 7 bases. Germline CDR1 MDHEN, CDR2 SYDVKM. J was trimmed by 2 bases and V by 6 bases; bases with no gene match: 8. The CDR3 consists of 15 residues. CDR3 sequence (DNA): TGTGCCAGCAGATCCTTAGCGGGTAACACAGATACGCAGTATTTT. Residues: CASRSLAGNTDTQYF.